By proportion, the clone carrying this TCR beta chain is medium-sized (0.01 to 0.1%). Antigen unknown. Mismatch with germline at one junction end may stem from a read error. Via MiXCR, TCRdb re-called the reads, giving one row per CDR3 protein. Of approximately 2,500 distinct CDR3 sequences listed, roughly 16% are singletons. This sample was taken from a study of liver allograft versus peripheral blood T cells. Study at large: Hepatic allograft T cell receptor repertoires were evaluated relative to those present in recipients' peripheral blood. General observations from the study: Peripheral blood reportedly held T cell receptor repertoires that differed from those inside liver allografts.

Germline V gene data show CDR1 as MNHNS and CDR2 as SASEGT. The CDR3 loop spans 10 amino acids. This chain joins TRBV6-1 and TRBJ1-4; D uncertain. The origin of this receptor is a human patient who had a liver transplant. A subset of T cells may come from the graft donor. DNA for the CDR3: TGTGCCAGCAGTGAAGGTCGACCGGTTTTT. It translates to CASSEGRPVF.